These T cell receptor beta chains were read from a single sample in a study of early T cells in non-severe SARS-CoV-2 infection. TCRdb fed the 5' RACE reads into MiXCR, producing one record per CDR3 protein. The sample records roughly 28,000 distinct CDR3 sequences, around 5.3% being singletons. The specimen sequenced was whole blood. These receptors originate from an adult who was a healthcare worker with PCR-confirmed SARS-CoV-2 infection or an uninfected control (not recorded which). The CDR3 runs from the conserved cysteine through the conserved F or W. The D gene is left open where the match is weak. The size field is filled for only some rows; it gives once, few, many or a size class.

>NA|many|TRBJ1-1|TRBV5-1
CASSFYPRGGMNTEAFF
TGCGCCAGCAGCTTCTACCCCCGAGGGGGAATGAACACTGAAGCTTTCTTT
>TRBD1|few|TRBJ2-1|TRBV5-1
CASSLGRTGNEQFF
TGCGCCAGCAGCTTGGGCAGGACAGGGAATGAGCAGTTCTTC
>NA|many|TRBJ2-2|TRBV11-3
CASSLAGSKNTGELFF
TGTGCCAGCAGCTTAGCAGGTTCGAAAAACACCGGGGAGCTGTTTTTT
>NA|many|TRBJ1-2|TRBV3-1
CASSQQGGYGYTF
TGTGCCAGCAGCCAACAGGGCGGCTATGGCTACACCTTC
>TRBD2|many|TRBJ2-1|TRBV20-1
CSASFRGGNYNEQFF
TGCAGTGCTTCGTTTCGGGGGGGGAATTACAATGAGCAGTTCTTC
>NA|NA|TRBJ1-5|TRBV20-1
CSASSVRNSNQPQHF
TGCAGTGCTAGTAGTGTCAGAAATAGCAATCAGCCCCAGCATTTT
>TRBD2|NA|TRBJ2-7|TRBV15
CATSRGVAGAYEQYF
TGTGCCACCAGCAGGGGGGTAGCGGGGGCCTACGAGCAGTACTTC
>TRBD2|many|TRBJ2-2|TRBV19
CASRSNSGGLNTGELFF
TGTGCCAGTAGATCGAATAGCGGGGGCCTTAACACCGGGGAGCTGTTTTTT
>NA|many|TRBJ1-4|TRBV6-1
CASSETAATNEKLFF
TGTGCCAGCAGCGAAACAGCCGCAACTAATGAAAAACTGTTTTTT
>NA|NA|TRBJ2-1|TRBV18
CASSSEDEQFF
TGTGCCAGCTCATCGGAGGACGAGCAGTTCTTC
>TRBD1|NA|TRBJ2-7|TRBV19
CASSTTTGVSSYEQYF
TGTGCCAGTAGTACCACGACAGGGGTTTCGTCCTACGAGCAGTACTTC
>NA|NA|TRBJ2-7|TRBV11-2
CASGPGSKYEQYF
TGTGCCAGCGGTCCGGGCAGCAAGTACGAGCAGTACTTC
>NA|few|TRBJ2-1|TRBV28
CASSLDSYNEQFF
TGTGCCAGCAGTTTAGACAGCTACAATGAGCAGTTCTTC
>NA|many|TRBJ1-5|TRBV15
CATSRVKDLPNQPQHF
TGTGCCACCAGCAGAGTGAAGGATTTGCCCAATCAGCCCCAGCATTTT
>NA|many|TRBJ1-3|TRBV6-1
CASSASVSSGSSGNTIYF
TGTGCCAGCAGTGCCAGTGTATCGAGCGGGAGCTCTGGAAACACCATATATTTT
>TRBD2|many|TRBJ2-1|TRBV29-1
CSVSPGLGRSEQFF
TGCAGCGTTTCCCCGGGACTAGGTAGAAGTGAGCAGTTCTTC
>NA|many|TRBJ2-1|TRBV2
CASSEALRSSSYNEQFF
TGTGCCAGCAGTGAAGCGCTTAGGTCGAGCTCCTACAATGAGCAGTTCTTC
>TRBD1|many|TRBJ1-6|TRBV19
CASRPGQKPSPLHF
TGTGCCAGTAGGCCGGGACAGAAGCCTTCACCCCTCCACTTT
>TRBD1|many|TRBJ1-1|TRBV7-6
CASSSGQGETEAFF
TGTGCCAGCAGCTCCGGACAGGGAGAAACTGAAGCTTTCTTT
>NA|many|TRBJ2-1|TRBV18
CASSPPVSGLVAHEQFF
TGTGCCAGCTCACCACCGGTTTCGGGCCTTGTGGCCCATGAGCAGTTCTTC
>NA|many|TRBJ2-5|TRBV5-1
CASSLSGETQYF
TGCGCCAGCAGCTTGAGTGGCGAGACCCAGTACTTC
>NA|many|TRBJ2-7|TRBV6-5
CASSTTGGAYEQYF
TGTGCCAGCAGTACCACAGGGGGGGCCTACGAGCAGTACTTC
>NA|few|TRBJ1-1|TRBV6-5
CASTPTGQNTEAFF
TGTGCCAGCACTCCGACGGGACAGAACACTGAAGCTTTCTTT
>NA|many|TRBJ2-4|TRBV29-1
CSVEDLGNIQYF
TGCAGCGTTGAAGATTTGGGGAACATTCAGTACTTC
>TRBD1|many|TRBJ2-5|TRBV11-2
CASSFARPGQQETQYF
TGTGCCAGCAGCTTCGCCCGCCCGGGACAGCAAGAGACCCAGTACTTC
>NA|many|TRBJ2-5|TRBV25-1
CASRGGGAETQYF
TGTGCCAGCAGGGGAGGGGGCGCCGAGACCCAGTACTTC
>NA|few|TRBJ2-1|TRBV2
CASMKAGTWVLFF
TGTGCCAGCATGAAGGCCGGGACCTGGGTCCTGTTCTTC
>NA|many|TRBJ1-2|TRBV13
CASSPGTVSLNYGYTF
TGTGCCAGCAGCCCTGGGACCGTCTCTCTCAACTATGGCTACACCTTC
>TRBD1|NA|TRBJ2-7|TRBV20-1
CSAPGQGGGYEQYF
TGCAGTGCTCCGGGACAGGGAGGGGGCTACGAGCAGTACTTC
>NA|NA|TRBJ1-1|TRBV20-1
CSVPIGGQLNTEAFF
TGCAGTGTACCTATCGGGGGCCAACTTAACACTGAAGCTTTCTTT
>TRBD1|many|TRBJ2-7|TRBV9
CASSPRQGWAYEQYF
TGTGCCAGCAGCCCCCGACAGGGTTGGGCCTACGAGCAGTACTTC
>TRBD2|many|TRBJ2-2|TRBV12-3/TRBV12-4
CASSLGGSSTGELFF
TGTGCCAGCAGTTTAGGCGGGAGCAGCACCGGGGAGCTGTTTTTT
>NA|NA|TRBJ2-2|TRBV7-8
CASSLGSHTGELFF
TGTGCCAGCAGCTTAGGATCCCACACCGGGGAGCTGTTTTTT
>TRBD2|many|TRBJ2-7|TRBV20-1
CSASGTSGGAAYEQYF
TGCAGTGCTAGCGGGACTAGCGGGGGGGCGGCGTACGAGCAGTACTTC
>TRBD2|NA|TRBJ2-7|TRBV20-1
CSVWRAGEGSYEQYF
TGCAGTGTTTGGAGAGCGGGAGAGGGATCCTACGAGCAGTACTTC